Below, one TCR beta chain is given with its context. Its cognate antigen has yet to be identified. The input lacks base qualities; no much larger clone sits a single base away. What this sample's treatment or condition label stands for: some 20 received Ad26.COV2.S at low or high dose, single or two shots; 5 received placebo; per-sample allocation not given. For vaccine and placebo recipients, the sequenced repertoires came from samples collected on day 63 after the first injection. Between 29 July and 7 August 2020, Cohort 1b enrolled some 25 adults aged 18-55 years at one site in Boston, USA. As a vaccine, Ad26.COV2.S was a replication-incompetent adenovirus type 26 vector that expressed a prefusion-stabilized SARS-CoV-2 spike protein derived from the original Wuhan strain. The data belong to a study of Ad26.COV2.S vaccination and SARS-CoV-2 variants (dated by TCRdb to the early 2020s). Context from the whole study: Vaccine-arm donors were drawn from COV1001, a multicentre, randomized, double-blind, placebo-controlled phase I-IIa trial of Ad26.COV2.S in healthy adults. Sequencing of the TCRbeta repertoire served to evaluate the specificity and breadth of SARS-CoV-2-reactive T cell receptors following Ad26.COV2.S vaccination. Participants in the trial were split at random into five groups of five each, receiving low-dose or high-dose Ad26.COV2.S once or twice, or else placebo on both occasions. Ad26.COV2.S was administered intramuscularly at a dose of 5x10^10 or 1x10^11 viral particles, either as one shot or as two shots given 56 days apart. Throughout the experiments and outcome assessment, investigators stayed blinded to trial group allocation. A total of roughly 32 samples were included in the TCR-sequenced set, comprising around 19 Ad26.COV2.S vaccine recipients, 5 placebo recipients and 8 SARS-CoV-2 convalescent individuals.

The immunoSEQ Assay was the method used to sequence TCRbeta CDR3 regions. After extraction, genomic DNA underwent amplification by bias-controlled multiplex PCR, followed by high-throughput sequencing. Concerning the study's data processing: Collapsing and filtering of sequences were performed to quantify the absolute abundance of each unique TCRbeta CDR3 region. T cell fraction was estimated by normalizing TCRbeta template counts to usable DNA, which was measured by amplifying reference genes present in all nucleated cells. Repertoire TCRs were annotated as SARS-CoV-2-specific when V gene, CDR3 amino acid sequence and J gene were exactly matched to a known reactive TCR set. MIRA supplied the reference SARS-CoV-2 TCR set, which was filtered for enrichment in COVID-19-positive ImmuneCODE repertoires so that public or cross-reactive TCRs were removed. Using the MIRA antigens, annotated TCRs were further analysed by specific ORF or by position within an ORF. Breadth was defined as the number of annotated unique rearrangements divided by the total number of unique productive rearrangements, and depth was defined as the summed frequency of the annotated unique rearrangements. Two-sided Wilcoxon rank-sum tests were applied when comparing TCR breadth between groups. The source is immuneACCESS, and TCRdb retained only in-frame sequences with V and J called. Part of the clones is not carried over; for the studies checked, unresolved V genes explain less than half of this, and the remainder is unexplained. V and J calls and clone size are copied from that table; D and trimming were computed from the DNA. The table for this sample lists 400,000 to 500,000 clones; 88% of them were counted only once. The ten most abundant clones make up 3.6% of the sample.

Study-wide findings and limitations: Vaccine and placebo recipients had comparable non-spike TCR breadth, which fits with the vaccine containing only spike. After vaccination, substantial breadth of spike-specific CD8+ and CD4+ T cell responses was reported. Higher spike-specific TCR breadth was observed in Ad26.COV2.S recipients than in placebo recipients (P = 0.0014). The study lacked the statistical power to compare responses across vaccine doses or regimens. The authors noted that total T cell responses may have been underestimated by the TCR breadth and depth analyses.

Sequences were derived from peripheral blood, sampled in a trial of Ad26.COV2.S vaccine versus placebo. The origin of this receptor is a person between 18 and 65 years old who received the Ad26.COV2.S COVID-19 vaccine or a placebo.

The CDR3 loop reads CASSHKNRGTEAFF. In nucleotide form, the sequence is TGTGCCAGCAGCCACAAAAACAGGGGTACTGAAGCTTTCTTT. The chain uses TRBV3-1 (or the pseudogene TRBV3-2) and TRBJ1-1, with TRBD1 identical over 7 junction bases. The CDR3 goes from the cysteine to the phenylalanine over 14 residues. Only the CDR3 portion is preserved as DNA: 42 bases, with reading frame beginning at the first base. CDR1 is given as LGHDT and CDR2 as YNNKEL, both from the germline V gene (reference sequence). For this chain, trimming is 3 bases at the V end and 5 bases at the J end, and the number of junction bases without a gene match is 6.